The rows below give T cell receptor beta chains drawn from one sample of a study of shared clonotypes between healthy human individuals. Sequenced by immunoSEQ multiplex PCR; TCRdb stores in-frame clones only, minus some. The data hold roughly 2 million clones, with around 95% observed a single time. The specimen sequenced was naive CD4+ T cells sorted from blood. Receptors originate from a man younger than 35 in good health. Each CDR3 is given with its conserved first and last residue. Fields, in order: V gene, J gene, D gene, clone size, CDR3 protein. The D gene is left open where the match is weak. Clone size is not always given. Where it is, it says once, few, many or a class for expanded clones.

V: TRBV10-1; J: TRBJ2-2; D: -; size: -; CDR3: CASRLTRETGELFF
V: TRBV6-5; J: TRBJ2-7; D: -; size: -; CDR3: CASSYGGGENYEQYF
V: TRBV7-2; J: TRBJ2-2; D: -; size: -; CDR3: CASSFGTLSGGELFF
V: TRBV10-3; J: TRBJ1-3; D: TRBD1; size: -; CDR3: CAISGGMGQGSGNTIYF
V: TRBV5-4; J: TRBJ2-7; D: TRBD2; size: -; CDR3: CASSLPSGGPYEQYF
V: TRBV2; J: TRBJ1-5; D: TRBD1; size: few; CDR3: CASSRQGTGIDQPQHF
V: TRBV27; J: TRBJ2-7; D: -; size: -; CDR3: CASRQQQLYEQYF
V: TRBV5-1; J: TRBJ1-6; D: -; size: -; CDR3: CASSLAGGGQSPLHF
V: TRBV27; J: TRBJ2-7; D: TRBD2; size: -; CDR3: CASSLAGVSNEQYF
V: TRBV7-8; J: TRBJ2-5; D: TRBD2; size: -; CDR3: CASSLAGSGGAETQYF
V: TRBV7-6; J: TRBJ2-3; D: -; size: -; CDR3: CASSHPYGGKEADTQYF
V: TRBV11-2; J: TRBJ1-2; D: TRBD1; size: -; CDR3: CASSFGQGKSDGYTF
V: TRBV9; J: TRBJ2-1; D: -; size: -; CDR3: CASSVGEIGSYNEQFF
V: TRBV19; J: TRBJ1-5; D: -; size: -; CDR3: CASKGSNQPQHF
V: TRBV12-5; J: TRBJ2-3; D: -; size: -; CDR3: CASGLVLRTDGDTQYF
V: TRBV27; J: TRBJ2-1; D: TRBD1; size: -; CDR3: CASSLSVQRTGNEQFF
V: TRBV19; J: TRBJ1-2; D: -; size: -; CDR3: CASQRLGARKTNYGYTF
V: TRBV30; J: TRBJ1-1; D: -; size: -; CDR3: CAWGSGPRSSEAFF
V: TRBV18; J: TRBJ2-7; D: -; size: -; CDR3: CASSPRAGVNYEQYF
V: TRBV14; J: TRBJ2-1; D: -; size: -; CDR3: CASSQVGGSYNEQFF
V: TRBV2; J: TRBJ2-5; D: TRBD1; size: -; CDR3: CASRQGAGETQYF
V: TRBV6-6; J: TRBJ1-6; D: -; size: -; CDR3: CASSYSDRPNSPLHF
V: TRBV7-8; J: TRBJ2-1; D: -; size: -; CDR3: CASSLGTASNEQFF
V: TRBV9; J: TRBJ1-6; D: TRBD1; size: -; CDR3: CASSATGVYNSPLHF
V: TRBV28; J: TRBJ2-4; D: TRBD2; size: -; CDR3: CASSSGLAGKNIQYF
V: TRBV27; J: TRBJ2-2; D: TRBD2; size: -; CDR3: CASSLRGTSGSAGELFF
V: TRBV11-2; J: TRBJ1-2; D: -; size: -; CDR3: CASSLERRAKGAYGYTF
V: TRBV2; J: TRBJ1-6; D: TRBD1; size: -; CDR3: CASSSRQGNNSPLHF
V: TRBV7-2; J: TRBJ1-2; D: -; size: once; CDR3: CASSLGGPGNGYTF
V: TRBV29-1; J: TRBJ2-3; D: -; size: -; CDR3: CSVEDRGTGPDTQYF
V: TRBV6-6; J: TRBJ2-2; D: -; size: -; CDR3: CASASPIGELFF
V: TRBV30; J: TRBJ1-4; D: -; size: once; CDR3: CAWSGTGTTNEKLFF
V: TRBV5-1; J: TRBJ2-7; D: -; size: -; CDR3: CASSLEERAGNEQYF
V: TRBV9; J: TRBJ1-2; D: TRBD1; size: -; CDR3: CASSVQGALGYTF
V: TRBV7-2; J: TRBJ1-2; D: -; size: -; CDR3: CASSLYQMGGGYGYTF
V: TRBV10-3; J: TRBJ2-1; D: -; size: -; CDR3: CATLEGGAYNEQFF
V: TRBV5-1; J: TRBJ1-4; D: -; size: -; CDR3: CASSRGPANEKLFF
V: TRBV6-6; J: TRBJ2-1; D: -; size: -; CDR3: CASSFAPAGEQFF
V: TRBV19; J: TRBJ1-6; D: -; size: -; CDR3: CASSDSDGSYNSPLHF
V: TRBV5-5; J: TRBJ2-5; D: TRBD2; size: -; CDR3: CASSHGTSGRAGQETQYF
V: TRBV2; J: TRBJ2-3; D: -; size: -; CDR3: CASSESLRDRSDTQYF
V: TRBV7-8; J: TRBJ1-5; D: -; size: -; CDR3: CASSLSAGYSNQPQHF
V: TRBV9; J: TRBJ1-6; D: -; size: -; CDR3: CASSMGPNSPLHF
V: TRBV5-6; J: TRBJ1-1; D: -; size: -; CDR3: CASHKNTEAFF
V: TRBV27; J: TRBJ2-1; D: -; size: -; CDR3: CASSLMLAGEQFF
V: TRBV2; J: TRBJ1-2; D: -; size: -; CDR3: CASSVRQGPNYGYTF
V: TRBV5-1; J: TRBJ1-1; D: -; size: -; CDR3: CASSLESGITNTEAFF
V: TRBV7-8; J: TRBJ2-3; D: TRBD2; size: -; CDR3: CASSRGVSTDTQYF
V: TRBV7-9; J: TRBJ2-3; D: -; size: -; CDR3: CASSFPSGDTQYF
V: TRBV5-4; J: TRBJ2-5; D: -; size: -; CDR3: CASSLGEETQYF
V: TRBV28; J: TRBJ1-5; D: -; size: -; CDR3: CASSLSAAGDAQHF